The clone carrying this TCR beta chain was detected a few times. This sample was taken from a study of identical twins. V was clipped by 3 bases and J by 5 bases; unmatched bases: 7. CDR1 is SQVTM and CDR2 is ANQGSEA in the germline V gene. CDR3 length: 14 residues. TCRdb called the 5' RACE reads again in MiXCR, with one record for every CDR3 protein. The sample yields roughly 1,500,000 distinct CDR3 sequences, 32% seen once. Specimen: cord blood. This receptor was identified in a newborn girl in good health. The chain recombines TRBV29-1 with TRBJ2-5; TRBD1 aligns across 9 bases. The CDR3: CSVDRDRVEETQYF. For the CDR3, the DNA is TGCAGCGTTGATAGGGACAGGGTGGAGGAGACCCAGTACTTC.